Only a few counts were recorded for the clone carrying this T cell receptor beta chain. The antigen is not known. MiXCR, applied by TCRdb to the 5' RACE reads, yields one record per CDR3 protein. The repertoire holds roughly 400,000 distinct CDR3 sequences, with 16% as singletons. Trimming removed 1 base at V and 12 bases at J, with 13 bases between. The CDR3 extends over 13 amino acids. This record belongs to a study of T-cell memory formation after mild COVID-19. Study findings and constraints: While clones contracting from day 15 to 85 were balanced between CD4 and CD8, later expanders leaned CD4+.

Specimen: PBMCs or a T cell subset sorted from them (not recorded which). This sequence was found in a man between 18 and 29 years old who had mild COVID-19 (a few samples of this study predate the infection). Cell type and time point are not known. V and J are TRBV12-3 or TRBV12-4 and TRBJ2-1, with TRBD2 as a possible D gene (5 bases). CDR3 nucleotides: TGTGCCAGCAGTTTAGTCGGGTTCCGGGGGCAGTTCTTC. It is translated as CASSLVGFRGQFF.